The clone carrying this TCR beta chain occurred a few times. A single record per CDR3 protein comes from TCRdb applying MiXCR to the 5' RACE reads. The sample yields about 340,000 distinct CDR3 sequences, approximately 9.1% seen once. Trimming left V 6 bases short and J 4 bases short, with 19 bases between. From germline, CDR1 is MNHEY and CDR2 SMNVEV (reference sequence). The CDR3 spans 15 residues. This specimen comes from a study of identical twins. The V gene is TRBV27, the J gene TRBJ2-7, with a weak D call TRBD2 (5 bases). The TCR was taken from a woman in her fifties or sixties in good health. The sample was naive T cells sorted from blood. CDR3 nucleotides: TGTGCCAGCAGGGACTTCGTTCGGGGTGTTTACGAGCAGTACTTC. This encodes CASRDFVRGVYEQYF.